The 14 T cell receptor beta chains below all came from one sample that was sequenced in a study of neoadjuvant anti-PD-1 for oral cavity cancer. Method: immunoSEQ multiplex PCR; TCRdb's copy keeps in-frame clones and lacks some. The table has 16,000 or so clones, around two thirds seen once. Sample: PBMCs, taken before nivolumab (anti-PD-1) treatment. These receptor sequences come from a person aged 40 to 85 with oral cavity squamous cell carcinoma.

The chain carries TRBV9 and TRBJ2-7, with D maybe TRBD1 (6 bases). Germline V CDR1 and CDR2: SGDLS, YYNGEE. This CDR3 is built from 15 residues. Deletions cut 3 bases from V and 0 bases from J, with 13 bases between. CDR3 coding DNA: TGTGCCAGCAGCGCAAACAGGGATTACTCCTACGAGCAGTACTTC. This gives the protein CASSANRDYSYEQYF. Full variable domain (missing parts from reference TRBV9 and TRBJ2-7): DSGVTQTPKHLITATGQRVTLRCSPRSGDLSVYWYQQSLDQGLQFLIQYYNGEERAKGNILERFSAQQFPDLHSELNLSSLELGDSALYFCASSANRDYSYEQYFGPGTRLTVT.

CDR3 region: CASSGNRDRGPYNEQFF. CDR3 in DNA: TGTGCCAGCAGTGGGAACCGGGACAGGGGCCCCTACAATGAGCAGTTCTTC. V usage is TRBV2 and J usage is TRBJ2-1, with 10 bases lining up with TRBD1. Per the germline V gene, CDR1 is SNHLY and CDR2 is FYNNEI. V shed 4 bases, J shed 2 bases, and the junction held 8 bases outside the gene matches. This CDR3 spans 17 amino acids.

V usage is TRBV18 and J usage is TRBJ2-2; D gene uncertain. Germline V gene lookup returns CDR1 KGHSH and CDR2 LQKENI. This CDR3 is built from 13 residues. V was clipped by 1 base and J by 7 bases, with 7 bases between them. The CDR3 sequence is CASSPLLGGELFF. The CDR3 region has the DNA TGTGCCAGCTCACCACTCTTGGGCGGGGAGCTGTTTTTT. Using reference TRBV18 and TRBJ2-2 for the parts outside the CDR3, the full variable domain is NAGVMQNPRHLVRRRGQEARLRCSPMKGHSHVYWYRQLPEEGLKFMVYLQKENIIDESGMPKERFSAEFPKEGPSILRIQQVVRGDSAAYFCASSPLLGGELFFGEGSRLTVL.

This chain uses TRBV7-6 with TRBJ2-7; D is undetermined. The CDR3 is 15 amino acids. Trimming removed 0 bases at V and 0 bases at J, with 9 bases between. In germline, CDR1 is SGHVS, CDR2 FNYEAQ. CDR3 nucleotides: TGTGCCAGCAGCTTAGCATTCGGGCCCTCCTACGAGCAGTACTTC. This gives the protein CASSLAFGPSYEQYF.

The chain links TRBV27 to TRBJ2-3, with 8 bases aligning to TRBD2. The CDR3 is made up of 18 amino acids. Germline CDR1 reads MNHEY; CDR2 reads SMNVEV (reference sequence). V was clipped by 5 bases and J by 2 bases; unmatched bases: 15. As DNA, the CDR3 is TGTGCCAGCAGTCCCCCGGGGGGGTCCTCCCTACTCACAGATACGCAGTATTTT. It translates to CASSPPGGSSLLTDTQYF.

V is TRBV9 and J is TRBJ2-3, with D tentatively TRBD1 or TRBD2 (5 bases each). V shed 3 bases and J shed 2 bases, with 7 bases lying between them. CDR3 length: 13 amino acids. From germline, CDR1 is SGDLS and CDR2 YYNGEE. The CDR3 region has the DNA TGTGCCAGCAGCGACGGGACCACAGATACGCAGTATTTT. Its protein product is CASSDGTTDTQYF.

In its sample, this clone was seen a few times. The chain couples TRBV9 to TRBJ1-2; D possibly corresponds to TRBD1 (5 bases). In germline, CDR1 is SGDLS, CDR2 YYNGEE. The length of the CDR3 is 14 residues. V gave up 0 bases and J gave up 8 bases, with 14 bases separating them. In nucleotides, the CDR3 is TGTGCCAGCAGCGTAGCGGCAGGGAATATGGGCTACACCTTC. Amino acids: CASSVAAGNMGYTF.

This chain connects TRBV10-1 to TRBJ2-1; 8 nucleotides match TRBD2. The germline gives CDR1 WNHNN, CDR2 SYGVQD (reference sequence). The CDR3 length is 15 residues. The V and J ends lost 10 bases and 4 bases, in that order; junction bases with no gene match: 12. This CDR3 reads CATPCVGGDYNEQFF. The CDR3 DNA reads as TGCGCCACCCCATGCGTCGGGGGGGATTACAATGAGCAGTTCTTC.

This chain connects TRBV27 to TRBJ1-4, with no clear D. V was cut by 6 bases and J by 5 bases, with 7 bases left in between. Germline-derived CDR1 and CDR2 are MNHEY and SMNVEV (reference sequence). The CDR3 extends over 12 amino acids. CDR3 DNA: TGTGCCAGCAGGGCAGTAAATGAAAAACTGTTTTTT. The encoded protein is CASRAVNEKLFF.

The chain carries TRBV27 and TRBJ2-7, with D possibly TRBD1 on 6 matching bases. This CDR3 comprises 14 residues. Trimming shortened V by 6 bases and J by 2 bases, and 14 bases separated the two germline ends. Germline CDR1 is MNHEY and CDR2 is SMNVEV (reference sequence). The CDR3 coding sequence is TGTGCCAGCAGGCCGACAGGCCTAACCTACGAGCAGTACTTC. This codes for CASRPTGLTYEQYF.

This clone was seen a handful of times. The CDR3 reads CASSPPGVGEAFF. The CDR3 DNA follows: TGTGCCAGCAGTCCCCCAGGGGTGGGTGAAGCTTTCTTT. The chain employs TRBV28 and TRBJ1-1; tentative D call: TRBD1 (6 bases). The length of the CDR3 is 13 residues. Trimming took 5 bases from V and 7 from J, leaving 14 bases between them. CDR1 and CDR2 (germline): MDHEN, SYDVKM.

The table lists this clone with a few counts. The chain couples TRBV6-5 to TRBJ2-1; D perhaps matches TRBD1 (9 bases). With 10 bases removed from V and 7 bases from J, the gap between germline ends came to 23 bases. This CDR3 spans 15 amino acids. CDR1 MNHEY and CDR2 SVGAGI come from the germline V gene. The CDR3 nucleotides are TGTGCCACCGTTGGTGGACAGGGGACTAGAAATGAGCAGTTCTTC. Residues: CATVGGQGTRNEQFF.

The rearrangement links TRBV29-1 to TRBJ2-7; D is uncertain. CDR1 is SQVTM and CDR2 is ANQGSEA in the germline V gene. The CDR3 runs to 10 residues. Trimming removed 6 bases at V and 6 bases at J, with 9 bases between. Here the CDR3 reads CSVKGIEQYF. As DNA, the CDR3 is TGCAGCGTGAAAGGGATCGAGCAGTACTTC.

The gene calls are TRBV5-4 and TRBJ2-2, with D perhaps matching TRBD1 (6 bases). Per germline, CDR1 SGHNT and CDR2 YYREEE (reference sequence). The ends were cut back, 3 bases at V and 4 bases at J, with 13 bases in the middle. This CDR3 has 15 residues. In DNA, the CDR3 is TGTGCCAGCAGCTCCGGACAGAGTGTCACCGGGGAGCTGTTTTTT. It yields the protein CASSSGQSVTGELFF.